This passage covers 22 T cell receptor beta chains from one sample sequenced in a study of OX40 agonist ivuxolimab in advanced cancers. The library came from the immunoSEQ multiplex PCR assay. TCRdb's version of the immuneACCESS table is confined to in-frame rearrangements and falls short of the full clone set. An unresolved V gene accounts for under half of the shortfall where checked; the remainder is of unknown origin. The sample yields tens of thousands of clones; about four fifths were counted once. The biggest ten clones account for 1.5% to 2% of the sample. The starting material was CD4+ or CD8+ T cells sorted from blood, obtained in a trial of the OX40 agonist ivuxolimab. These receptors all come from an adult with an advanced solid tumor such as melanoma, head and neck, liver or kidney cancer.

The CDR3 region is CASSFGLLPFNTGELFF. The CDR3 DNA reads TGTGCCAGCAGCTTTGGTCTACTTCCTTTTAACACCGGGGAGCTGTTTTTT. This chain uses TRBV7-2 with TRBJ2-2; D remains unclear. Trimming took 3 bases from V and 2 from J, leaving 16 bases between them. This CDR3 region has 17 residues. Germline CDR1 and CDR2: SGHTA and FQGNSA.

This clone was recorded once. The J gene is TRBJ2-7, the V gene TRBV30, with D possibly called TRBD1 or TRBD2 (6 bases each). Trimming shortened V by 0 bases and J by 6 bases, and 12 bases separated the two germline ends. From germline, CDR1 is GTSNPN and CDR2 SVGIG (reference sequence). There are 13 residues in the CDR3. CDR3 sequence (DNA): TGTGCCTGGAGTGTTGGGGGGCGTCTCGAGCAGTACTTC. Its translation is CAWSVGGRLEQYF.

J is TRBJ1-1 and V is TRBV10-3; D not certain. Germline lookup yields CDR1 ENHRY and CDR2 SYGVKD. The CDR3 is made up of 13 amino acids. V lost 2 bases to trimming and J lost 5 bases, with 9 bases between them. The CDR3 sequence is CAISEPLLTEAFF. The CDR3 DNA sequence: TGTGCCATCAGTGAGCCATTGTTAACTGAAGCTTTCTTT.

CDR3 nucleotide sequence: TGTGCCAGCAGTGATAGTAAAACTAGCGGGAGTAGGCAGGCAGATACGCAGTATTTT. Encoded protein: CASSDSKTSGSRQADTQYF. The chain has TRBV6-1 and TRBJ2-3; 11 bases line up with TRBD2. The V segment lost 3 bases and the J segment 4 bases; nucleotides outside the gene matches: 15. This CDR3 has 19 residues. Germline V gives CDR1 MNHNS, CDR2 SASEGT.

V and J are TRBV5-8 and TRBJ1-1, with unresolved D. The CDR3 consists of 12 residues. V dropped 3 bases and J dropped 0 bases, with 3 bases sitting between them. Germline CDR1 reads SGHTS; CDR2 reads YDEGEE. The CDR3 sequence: CASSWVNTEAFF. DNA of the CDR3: TGTGCCAGCAGCTGGGTGAACACTGAAGCTTTCTTT.

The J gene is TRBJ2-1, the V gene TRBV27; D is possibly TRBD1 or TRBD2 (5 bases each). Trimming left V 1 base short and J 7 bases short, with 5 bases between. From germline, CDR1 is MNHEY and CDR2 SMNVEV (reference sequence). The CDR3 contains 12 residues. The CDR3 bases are TGTGCCAGCAGTTTATGGGGGAATGAGCAGTTCTTC. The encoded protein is CASSLWGNEQFF.

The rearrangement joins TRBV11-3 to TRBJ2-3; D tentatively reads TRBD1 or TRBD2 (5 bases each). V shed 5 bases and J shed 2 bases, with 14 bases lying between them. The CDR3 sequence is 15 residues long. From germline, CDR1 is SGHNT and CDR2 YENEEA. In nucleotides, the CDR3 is TGTGCCAGCAGCGACAGCGGAACAGTCACAGATACGCAGTATTTT. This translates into CASSDSGTVTDTQYF.

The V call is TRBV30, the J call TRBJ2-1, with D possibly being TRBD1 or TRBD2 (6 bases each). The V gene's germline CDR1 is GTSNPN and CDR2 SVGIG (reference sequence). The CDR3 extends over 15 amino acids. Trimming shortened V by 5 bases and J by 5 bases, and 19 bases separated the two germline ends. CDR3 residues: CAWSLGGTLNNEQFF. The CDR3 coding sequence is TGTGCCTGGTCCTTAGGCGGGACACTTAACAATGAGCAGTTCTTC.

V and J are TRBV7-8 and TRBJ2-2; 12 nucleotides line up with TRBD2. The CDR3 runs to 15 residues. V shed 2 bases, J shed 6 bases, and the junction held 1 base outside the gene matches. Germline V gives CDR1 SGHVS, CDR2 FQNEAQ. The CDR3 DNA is TGTGCCAGCAGCTTACTAGCGGGAGGGGCCGGGGAGCTGTTTTTT. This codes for CASSLLAGGAGELFF.

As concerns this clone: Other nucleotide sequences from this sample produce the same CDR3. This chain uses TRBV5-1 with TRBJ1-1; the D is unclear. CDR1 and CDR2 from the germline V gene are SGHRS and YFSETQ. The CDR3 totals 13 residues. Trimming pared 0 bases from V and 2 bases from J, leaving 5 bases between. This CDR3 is CASSLGVNTEAFF. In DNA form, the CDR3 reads TGCGCCAGCAGCTTGGGTGTTAACACTGAAGCTTTCTTT.

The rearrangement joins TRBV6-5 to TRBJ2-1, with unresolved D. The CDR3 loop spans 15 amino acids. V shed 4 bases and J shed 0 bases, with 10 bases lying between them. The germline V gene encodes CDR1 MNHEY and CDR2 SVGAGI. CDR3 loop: CASSSEFNSYNEQFF. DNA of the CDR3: TGTGCCAGCAGTTCGGAATTTAACTCCTACAATGAGCAGTTCTTC.

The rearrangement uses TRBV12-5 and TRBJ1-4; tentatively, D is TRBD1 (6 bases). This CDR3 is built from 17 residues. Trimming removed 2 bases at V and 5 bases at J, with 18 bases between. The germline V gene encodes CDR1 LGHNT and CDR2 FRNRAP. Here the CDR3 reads CASGLLLAGDKNEKLFF. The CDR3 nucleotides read TGTGCTAGTGGTTTGCTTTTAGCCGGGGACAAGAATGAAAAACTGTTTTTT.

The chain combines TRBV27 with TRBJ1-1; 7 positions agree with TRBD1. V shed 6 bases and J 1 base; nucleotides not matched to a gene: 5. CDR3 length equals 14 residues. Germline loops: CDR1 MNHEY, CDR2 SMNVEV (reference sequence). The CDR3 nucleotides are TGTGCCAGCAGAGGGACAGCAGAGAACACTGAAGCTTTCTTT. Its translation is CASRGTAENTEAFF.

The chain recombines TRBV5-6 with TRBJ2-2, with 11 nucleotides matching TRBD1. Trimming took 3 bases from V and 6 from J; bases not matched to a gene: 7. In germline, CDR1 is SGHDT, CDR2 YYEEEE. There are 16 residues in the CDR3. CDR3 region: CASSWGDRGFPGELFF. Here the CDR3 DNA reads TGTGCCAGCAGCTGGGGGGACAGGGGGTTCCCCGGGGAGCTGTTTTTT.

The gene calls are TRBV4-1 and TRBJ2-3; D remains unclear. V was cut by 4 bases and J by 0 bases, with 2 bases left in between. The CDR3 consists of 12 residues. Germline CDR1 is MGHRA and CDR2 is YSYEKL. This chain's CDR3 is CASSLSTDTQYF. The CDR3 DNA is TGCGCCAGCAGCCTCAGCACAGATACGCAGTATTTT.

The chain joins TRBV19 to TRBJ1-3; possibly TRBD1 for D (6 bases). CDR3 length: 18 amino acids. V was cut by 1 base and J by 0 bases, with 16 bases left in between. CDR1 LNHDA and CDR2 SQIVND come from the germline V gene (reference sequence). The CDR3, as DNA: TGTGCCAGTAGTATAGCCTACAGGGATAGACGCTCTGGAAACACCATATATTTT. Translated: CASSIAYRDRRSGNTIYF.

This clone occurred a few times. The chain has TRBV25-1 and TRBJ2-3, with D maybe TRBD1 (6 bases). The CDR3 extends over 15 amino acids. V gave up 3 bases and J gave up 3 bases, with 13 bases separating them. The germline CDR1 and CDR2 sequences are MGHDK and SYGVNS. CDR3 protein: CASSELLGATDTQYF. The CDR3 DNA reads TGTGCCAGCAGTGAGTTGCTGGGGGCAACAGATACGCAGTATTTT.

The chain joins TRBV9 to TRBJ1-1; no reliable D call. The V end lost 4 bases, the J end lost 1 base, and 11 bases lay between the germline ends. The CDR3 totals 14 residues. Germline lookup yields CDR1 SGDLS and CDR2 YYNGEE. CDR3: CASSPTGGNTEAFF. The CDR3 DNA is TGTGCCAGCAGCCCCACGGGTGGGAACACTGAAGCTTTCTTT.

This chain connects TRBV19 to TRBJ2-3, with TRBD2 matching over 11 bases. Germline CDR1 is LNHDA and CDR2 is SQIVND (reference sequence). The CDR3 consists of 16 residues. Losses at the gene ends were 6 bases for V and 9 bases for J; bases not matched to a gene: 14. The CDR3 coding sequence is TGTGCCAGTAGCCCCGACGGACTAGCGGGCCCCGGGACGCAGTATTTT. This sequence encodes CASSPDGLAGPGTQYF.

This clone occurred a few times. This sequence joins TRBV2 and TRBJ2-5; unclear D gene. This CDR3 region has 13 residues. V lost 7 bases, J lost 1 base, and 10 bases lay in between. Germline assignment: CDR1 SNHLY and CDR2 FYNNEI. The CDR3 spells CASMTDLQETQYF. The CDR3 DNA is TGTGCCAGCATGACGGACCTCCAAGAGACCCAGTACTTC.

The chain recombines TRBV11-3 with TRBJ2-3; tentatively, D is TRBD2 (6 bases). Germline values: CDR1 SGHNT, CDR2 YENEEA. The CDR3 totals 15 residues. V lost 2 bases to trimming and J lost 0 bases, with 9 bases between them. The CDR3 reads CASSLWRASTDTQYF. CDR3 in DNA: TGTGCCAGCAGCTTATGGAGGGCAAGCACAGATACGCAGTATTTT. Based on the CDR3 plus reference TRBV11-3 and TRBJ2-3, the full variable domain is EAGVVQSPRYKIIEKKQPVAFWCNPISGHNTLYWYLQNLGQGPELLIRYENEEAVDDSQLPKDRFSAERLKGVDSTLKIQPAELGDSAVYLCASSLWRASTDTQYFGPGTRLTVL.

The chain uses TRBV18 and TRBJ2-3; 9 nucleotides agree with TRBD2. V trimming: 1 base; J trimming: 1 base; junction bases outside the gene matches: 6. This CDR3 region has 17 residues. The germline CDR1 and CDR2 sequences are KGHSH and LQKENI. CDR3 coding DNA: TGTGCCAGCTCACCACGAGCGGGAGGCGCGGGCACAGATACGCAGTATTTT. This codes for CASSPRAGGAGTDTQYF.